The 16 T cell receptor beta chains below all came from one sample that was sequenced in a study of regulatory T cells in long-lasting Graves disease. Time point described: persistent/refractory GD, antithyroid drugs over 5 years with positive TRAb. From RNA extracted from PBMCs, the TCR library was made. Construction of TCR beta libraries relied on iRepertoire HTBI primers and on Arm-PCR targeting CDR3 regions. TCRdb reprocessed the multiplex PCR reads via MiXCR and lists one record per CDR3 protein. The sample carries about 400,000 distinct CDR3 sequences, around 20% recorded once. The sample was peripheral blood mononuclear cells (PBMCs), taken when the disease was refractory, from a patient treated with antithyroid drugs. The receptors come from a female donor with Graves disease.

The rearrangement uses TRBV19 and TRBJ2-2, with a possible D match to TRBD1 (5 bases). V was clipped by 0 bases and J by 6 bases, with 8 bases between them. Germline V gene sequence: CDR1 LNHDA, CDR2 SQIVND (reference sequence). The CDR3 has 14 residues. CDR3 loop: CASSIDQGSGELFF. DNA for the CDR3: TGTGCCAGTAGTATAGATCAGGGTTCCGGGGAGCTGTTTTTT.

The rearrangement links TRBV15 to TRBJ1-3; TRBD1 might be the D (5 bases). Per germline, CDR1 LNHNV and CDR2 YYDKDF (reference sequence). This CDR3 has 14 residues. The V gene lost 0 bases and the J gene lost 3 bases, with 6 bases spanning the gap. DNA for the CDR3: TGTGCCACCAGCAGAGACAGGGTTGGAAACACCATATATTTT. Protein product: CATSRDRVGNTIYF.

This clonotype was observed at least ten times. This chain connects TRBV20-1 to TRBJ2-1, with 11 nucleotides matching TRBD2. The length of the CDR3 is 16 residues. The V and J ends lost 1 base and 8 bases, in that order; junction bases with no gene match: 10. From germline, CDR1 is DFQATT and CDR2 SNEGSKA (reference sequence). The CDR3 is CSARGDFSGRVYEQFF. The CDR3 DNA reads TGCAGTGCTAGAGGGGACTTTAGCGGGAGGGTCTATGAGCAGTTCTTC.

V and J are TRBV3-1 and TRBJ2-1, with unresolved D. The CDR3 covers 12 residues. Germline-derived CDR1 and CDR2 are LGHDT and YNNKEL (reference sequence). V shed 4 bases and J shed 4 bases, with 5 bases lying between them. CDR3 DNA sequence: TGTGCCAGCAGCCTCAGATACAATGAGCAGTTCTTC. This gives the protein CASSLRYNEQFF.

This clonotype was found a few times. The chain links TRBV30 to TRBJ2-5; 10 bases line up with TRBD2. CDR3 length: 16 residues. Trimming cost V 0 bases and J 4 bases; bases outside gene matches: 8. In germline, CDR1 is GTSNPN, CDR2 SVGIG (reference sequence). CDR3 bases: TGTGCCTGGAGTGTAGGGCTAGCGGGAGCCGGAGAGACCCAGTACTTC. Translation: CAWSVGLAGAGETQYF.

This clonotype was found many times. The chain employs TRBV11-1 and TRBJ1-1; D remains unclear. Germline CDR1 reads SGHAT; CDR2 reads FQDESV (reference sequence). V lost 5 bases to trimming and J lost 7 bases, with 11 bases between them. The CDR3 runs 12 residues. The CDR3 coding sequence is TGTGCCAGCAGCCGAACCGGGGTTGAAGCTTTCTTT. This codes for CASSRTGVEAFF.

V and J are TRBV11-3 and TRBJ2-6; D may match TRBD1 or TRBD2 (5 bases each). Trimming cost V 4 bases and J 0 bases, with 13 bases left between them. The CDR3 has 17 residues. The germline V gene encodes CDR1 SGHNT and CDR2 YENEEA. CDR3 nucleotides: TGTGCCAGCAGCTCCGGGACGTACAGCTCTGGGGCCAACGTCCTGACTTTC. Protein sequence: CASSSGTYSSGANVLTF.

This clonotype came up a few times. The chain combines TRBV13 with TRBJ1-2; D possibly corresponds to TRBD1 (5 bases). The length of the CDR3 is 19 residues. Trimming took 4 bases from V and 0 from J, leaving 24 bases between them. The germline CDR1 and CDR2 sequences are PRHDT and FYEKMQ (reference sequence). CDR3 nucleotide sequence: TGTGCCAGCAGCTCAGAGCCTAAGGGGATCCCATTAGCTAACTATGGCTACACCTTC. Its protein product is CASSSEPKGIPLANYGYTF.

This chain connects TRBV30 to TRBJ2-7; 7 bases align to TRBD2. Trimming took 2 bases from V and 2 from J; bases not matched to a gene: 6. The CDR3 sequence is 14 residues long. Germline lookup yields CDR1 GTSNPN and CDR2 SVGIG (reference sequence). The CDR3 region has the DNA TGTGCCTGGAGTAGGGTGGGAGGGCCCTACGAGCAGTACTTC. Protein product: CAWSRVGGPYEQYF.

Concerning this clonotype: A much more abundant neighbour one base away suggests this may be a read error. The rearrangement uses TRBV12-3 or TRBV12-4 and TRBJ1-3; a possible D gene is TRBD1 (6 bases). The CDR3 extends over 16 amino acids. CDR3 amino acids: CASSPGTLVPGSTIYF. CDR3 nucleotide sequence: TGTGCCAGCAGTCCAGGGACACTGGTACCCGGAAGCACCATATATTTT.

This clonotype was recorded at least ten times. The chain has TRBV7-9 and TRBJ2-5; D not resolved. The germline V gene has CDR1 SEHNR and CDR2 FQNEAQ (reference sequence). This CDR3 is built from 13 residues. Trimming pared 2 bases from V and 3 bases from J, leaving 7 bases between. The CDR3: CASSLRPEETQYF. The CDR3 nucleotides read TGTGCCAGCAGCTTACGGCCAGAAGAGACCCAGTACTTC.

This clonotype was seen more than once but under ten times. The chain joins TRBV30 to TRBJ1-6; D ambiguous. V lost 5 bases, J lost 10 bases, and 15 bases lay in between. The CDR3 runs 13 residues. CDR1 is GTSNPN, CDR2 SVGIG, per germline (reference sequence). The CDR3 bases are TGTGCCTGGTCGGCGCAGGTGGAATCACCCCTCCACTTT. It specifies CAWSAQVESPLHF.

This rearrangement joins TRBV19 to TRBJ1-2; TRBD1 matches 9 bases. The CDR3 is 15 residues long. CDR1 and CDR2 from the germline V gene are LNHDA and SQIVND (reference sequence). V dropped 4 bases and J dropped 4; count of bases not matched to a gene: 7. Here the CDR3 DNA reads TGTGCCAGTAGTAGCCCGGACAGGGGACGCTATGGCTACACCTTC. Protein: CASSSPDRGRYGYTF.

The genes are TRBV19 and TRBJ1-5, with D perhaps matching TRBD1 (5 bases). The germline V and J ends were trimmed by 3 bases and 2 bases, with 8 bases remaining between them. CDR1 is LNHDA, CDR2 SQIVND, per germline (reference sequence). There are 14 residues in the CDR3. The CDR3 protein is CASSMETGNQPQHF. CDR3 sequence (DNA): TGTGCCAGTAGTATGGAGACAGGCAATCAGCCCCAGCATTTT.

A note on this clonotype: The conserved closing phenylalanine or tryptophan is absent in this CDR3, likely reflecting a read error. V and J are TRBV5-1 and TRBJ1-1, with TRBD1 as a possible D gene (5 bases). The germline gives CDR1 SGHRS, CDR2 YFSETQ. The CDR3 spans 13 residues. The V gene lost 2 bases and the J gene lost 8 bases, with 13 bases spanning the gap. The CDR3 DNA follows: TGCGCCAGCAGCTTTGTAAGGGGCGAAGAAGCTTTCCTT. This sequence encodes CASSFVRGEEAFL.

This clonotype was detected a few times. V is TRBV30 and J is TRBJ2-1; no reliable D call. The CDR3 loop spans 15 amino acids. Germline CDR1 reads GTSNPN; CDR2 reads SVGIG (reference sequence). Trimming shortened V by 2 bases and J by 8 bases, and 19 bases separated the two germline ends. The CDR3 reads CAWSPGSASNDEQFF. The CDR3 region has the DNA TGTGCCTGGAGTCCTGGGTCAGCGTCTAACGATGAGCAGTTCTTC. Based on the CDR3 plus reference TRBV30 and TRBJ2-1, the full variable domain is SQTIHQWPATLVQPVGSPLSLECTVEGTSNPNLYWYRQAAGRGLQLLFYSVGIGQISSEVPQNLSASRPQDRQFILSSKKLLLSDSGFYLCAWSPGSASNDEQFFGPGTRLTVL.